These 24 T cell receptor beta chains came from one sample sequenced in a study of neurological immune-mediated disorders. TCRdb processed the 5' RACE reads anew with MiXCR; each CDR3 protein has one entry. The table records 60,000 to 85,000 distinct CDR3 sequences, roughly 4.8% of them present only once. The sample comprised PBMCs. All receptors derive from a woman aged 25 to 39 with multiple sclerosis.

This clonotype was recorded at least ten times. The chain couples TRBV11-2 to TRBJ2-2; D is possibly TRBD2 (6 bases). The CDR3 runs 16 residues. V shed 3 bases and J shed 4 bases, with 15 bases lying between them. In germline, CDR1 is SGHAT, CDR2 FQNNGV. The CDR3 DNA is TGTGCCAGCAGCTTCTTCCCCGGGGGAAGCACCGGGGAGCTGTTTTTT. It yields the protein CASSFFPGGSTGELFF.

V usage is TRBV7-7 and J usage is TRBJ2-1, with 10 bases fitting TRBD2. The CDR3 length is 15 residues. V was clipped by 5 bases and J by 1 base; unmatched bases: 2. Per germline, CDR1 SSHAT and CDR2 FNYEAQ (reference sequence). As DNA, the CDR3 is TGTGCCAGCAGCCCTAGCGGGGGTTCCTACAATGAGCAGTTCTTC. Amino acid sequence: CASSPSGGSYNEQFF.

This clonotype has ten or more counts. This chain uses TRBV12-3 or TRBV12-4 with TRBJ1-5; D may be TRBD1 (5 bases). The CDR3 length is 16 residues. The V end lost 5 bases, the J end lost 0 bases, and 14 bases lay between the germline ends. The DNA for the CDR3 is TGTGCCAGCAGTCCACGCGGGACTCCTAGCAATCAGCCCCAGCATTTT. Translation gives CASSPRGTPSNQPQHF.

This clonotype was seen ten or more times. The rearrangement links TRBV20-1 to TRBJ2-1; 7 bases fit TRBD2. J was trimmed by 1 base and V by 4 bases; bases with no gene match: 4. The germline gives CDR1 DFQATT, CDR2 SNEGSKA (reference sequence). The CDR3 is 14 amino acids. CDR3 region: CSAKRGSSYNEQFF. The CDR3 DNA reads as TGCAGTGCTAAGCGCGGGAGTTCCTACAATGAGCAGTTCTTC.

This clonotype was recorded at least ten times. V gene TRBV5-1 combines with J gene TRBJ2-7, with 7 nucleotides matching TRBD2. The CDR3 runs to 14 residues. The germline gives CDR1 SGHRS, CDR2 YFSETQ. After removal of 3 bases from V and 3 bases from J, the junction contained 6 bases not matched to a gene. The CDR3 DNA sequence: TGCGCCAGCAGCTCGGTGGGGGAGGGCTACGAGCAGTACTTC. Encoded protein: CASSSVGEGYEQYF.

Comments on this clonotype: A read error is possible here, since a much larger clone lies one base away. The chain carries TRBV20-1 and TRBJ2-1; D is ambiguous. The length of the CDR3 is 12 residues. CDR1 is DFQATT, CDR2 SNEGSKA, per germline (reference sequence). V dropped 5 bases and J dropped 7 bases, with 12 bases sitting between them. CDR3 sequence: CSAPTNQNEQFF. In DNA, the CDR3 is TGCAGTGCTCCGACCAACCAGAATGAGCAGTTCTTC.

This chain connects TRBV5-1 to TRBJ1-2; D is ambiguous. In germline, CDR1 is SGHRS, CDR2 YFSETQ. The length of the CDR3 is 14 residues. V was trimmed by 2 bases and J by 2 bases, leaving 10 bases between them. Written as DNA, the CDR3 is TGCGCCAGCAGCTTTGACACGGCCAACTATGGCTACACCTTC. Protein: CASSFDTANYGYTF.

The chain couples TRBV5-1 to TRBJ2-2, with 11 bases aligning to TRBD1. V shed 2 bases and J 4 bases; nucleotides not matched to a gene: 4. Germline-derived CDR1 and CDR2 are SGHRS and YFSETQ. CDR3 length: 16 amino acids. CDR3 sequence: CASSFGQGAGTGELFF. In nucleotides, the CDR3 is TGCGCCAGCAGCTTCGGACAGGGGGCGGGCACCGGGGAGCTGTTTTTT.

In its sample, this clonotype was seen a few times. This chain uses TRBV5-1 with TRBJ1-4; no reliable D call. The CDR3 extends over 14 amino acids. Trimming removed 0 bases at V and 5 bases at J, with 8 bases between. Germline-derived CDR1 and CDR2 are SGHRS and YFSETQ. The CDR3 nucleotides are TGCGCCAGCAGCTTGGGGACGGCCAATGAAAAACTGTTTTTT. Its protein product is CASSLGTANEKLFF.

This clonotype was observed many times. CDR3: CSVDTGGPNYGYTF. CDR3 nucleotides: TGCAGCGTTGATACAGGGGGACCTAACTATGGCTACACCTTC. The chain combines TRBV29-1 with TRBJ1-2; 8 bases are a match to TRBD1. V lost 3 bases, J lost 0 bases, and 3 bases stayed unmatched. Germline V gives CDR1 SQVTM, CDR2 ANQGSEA. The CDR3 loop spans 14 amino acids.

This clonotype has just a few counts. V gene TRBV5-1 combines with J gene TRBJ1-1; 7 positions match TRBD1. Germline V lookup: CDR1 SGHRS, CDR2 YFSETQ. This CDR3 has 14 amino acids. Trimming cost V 4 bases and J 0 bases; bases outside gene matches: 3. Written as DNA, the CDR3 is TGCGCCAGCAGCCGTGGGACAGTGAACACTGAAGCTTTCTTT. Its protein is CASSRGTVNTEAFF.

This clonotype was observed many times. The chain is built from TRBV5-1 and TRBJ2-7, with D perhaps TRBD1 (5 bases). The CDR3 runs 13 residues. The germline V gene encodes CDR1 SGHRS and CDR2 YFSETQ. The V end lost 2 bases, the J end lost 7 bases, and 13 bases lay between the germline ends. The CDR3 region is CASSFGQGEEQYV. CDR3 nucleotides: TGCGCCAGCAGCTTTGGGCAGGGTGAAGAGCAGTACGTC.

This clonotype was counted at least ten times. The rearrangement uses TRBV20-1 and TRBJ2-5; weak D call: TRBD2 (6 bases). This CDR3 has 14 amino acids. The V gene's germline CDR1 is DFQATT and CDR2 SNEGSKA (reference sequence). Trimming pared 3 bases from V and 5 bases from J, leaving 16 bases between. The CDR3 coding sequence is TGCAGTGCTAGGCGGACGCTAGGAGGGGAGACCCAGTACTTC. It encodes CSARRTLGGETQYF.

This clonotype was observed a few times. The V call is TRBV5-6, the J call TRBJ2-1; no firm D call. Per the germline V gene, CDR1 is SGHDT and CDR2 is YYEEEE. Trimming cost V 7 bases and J 6 bases, with 11 bases left between them. This CDR3 is 12 amino acids long. DNA of the CDR3: TGTGCCAGCGGGGATTACCCCAATGAGCAGTTCTTC. Translation gives CASGDYPNEQFF.

The table lists this clonotype with many counts. The V call is TRBV5-8, the J call TRBJ1-6; 7 nucleotides align to TRBD1. CDR3 length: 15 amino acids. Trimming at V came to 2 bases and at J to 7 bases, leaving 6 bases not matched to a gene. From germline, CDR1 is SGHTS and CDR2 YDEGEE. CDR3: CASSFNRGGNSPLHF. For the CDR3, the DNA is TGTGCCAGCAGCTTTAACAGGGGTGGCAATTCACCCCTCCACTTT.

This clonotype has a handful of counts. A much more abundant neighbour one base away suggests this may be a read error. The V and J genes are TRBV10-1 and TRBJ1-5; a possible D gene is TRBD1 (6 bases). The CDR3 sequence is 13 residues long. Looked up from germline, CDR1 is WNHNN and CDR2 is SYGVQD (reference sequence). The chain's CDR3 is CARSQGKDQPQNF. The CDR3 DNA follows: TGCGCCAGGAGTCAGGGGAAGGATCAGCCCCAGAATTTT.

In regard to this clonotype: Since a much larger clone is just one base distant, this may be a read error. V is TRBV7-6 and J is TRBJ2-7; 7 bases fit TRBD1. V was pared by 5 bases and J by 6 bases, with 16 bases of the junction left unmatched. The germline V gene encodes CDR1 SGHVS and CDR2 FNYEAQ. The CDR3 consists of 16 residues. CDR3 DNA: TGTGCCAGCAGCCCCTTACCGGGAAAGGGGGCCTCCGAGCAGTACTTC. Residues: CASSPLPGKGASEQYF.

V gene TRBV5-1 combines with J gene TRBJ2-2, with D possibly matching TRBD2 (6 bases). V gave up 0 bases and J gave up 5 bases, with 8 bases separating them. Germline CDR1 SGHRS, CDR2 YFSETQ. The CDR3 has 14 residues. DNA for the CDR3: TGCGCCAGCAGCTTGGGTGCGGGGACCGGGGAGCTGTTTTTT. Translated: CASSLGAGTGELFF.

In its sample, this clonotype was seen many times. This CDR3 is CSAILGTSGSEQYF. The DNA of the CDR3 is TGCAGTGCTATCCTAGGGACTAGCGGGAGCGAGCAGTACTTC. This chain joins TRBV20-1 and TRBJ2-7; 14 bases fit TRBD2. The CDR3 sequence is 14 residues long. Germline V gene sequence: CDR1 DFQATT, CDR2 SNEGSKA (reference sequence). The V gene end was trimmed by 4 bases and the J gene end by 6 bases; junction bases not matched to a gene: 5.

This clonotype showed up just a few times. A much larger clone differs from this one at a single base, so this may be a read error. V usage is TRBV10-2 and J usage is TRBJ1-5, with D unclear. CDR1 and CDR2 (germline): WSHSY, SAAADI. The CDR3 length is 14 residues. This chain's CDR3 is CASSATEFNQPQNF. CDR3 bases: TGCGCCAGCAGCGCCACAGAATTCAATCAGCCCCAGAATTTT.

There are many counts of this clonotype. V and J are TRBV18 and TRBJ1-1, with D unresolved. The CDR3 spans 14 residues. Per the germline V gene, CDR1 is KGHSH and CDR2 is LQKENI. V was pared by 0 bases and J by 2 bases, with 7 bases between. CDR3 sequence reads: CASSPPVRNTEAFF. In DNA, the CDR3 is TGTGCCAGCTCACCACCGGTCCGTAACACTGAAGCTTTCTTT.

This clonotype was seen a few times. The genes are TRBV28 and TRBJ1-2; D unclear. Trimming removed 2 bases at V and 2 bases at J, with 3 bases between. There are 12 residues in the CDR3. Germline values: CDR1 MDHEN, CDR2 SYDVKM. CDR3 in amino acids: CASSLPNYGYTF. CDR3 bases: TGTGCCAGCAGTTTACCAAACTATGGCTACACCTTC.

This clonotype was counted many times. This chain links TRBV20-1 with TRBJ2-1; 10 bases fit TRBD2. Germline loops: CDR1 DFQATT, CDR2 SNEGSKA (reference sequence). This CDR3 comprises 13 residues. The V and J ends lost 5 bases and 10 bases, in that order; junction bases with no gene match: 8. The CDR3 spells CSAPPGLAKEQFF. In nucleotides, the CDR3 is TGCAGTGCTCCGCCGGGACTAGCGAAGGAGCAGTTCTTC.

The table lists this clonotype with a few counts. The V and J genes are TRBV12-3 or TRBV12-4 and TRBJ2-1; TRBD2 matches at 10 bases. V lost 2 bases to trimming and J lost 8 bases; unmatched junction nucleotides: 12. The CDR3 loop spans 17 amino acids. The CDR3 sequence is CASSLYRLAGVVDEQFF. For the CDR3, the DNA is TGTGCCAGCAGTTTATATCGGCTAGCGGGAGTAGTTGATGAGCAGTTCTTC.